The source of this T cell receptor beta chain is a study of cytomegalovirus exposure and HLA in healthy donors. About the research overall: Among about 190 million T cells, an earlier analysis found about 110 million unique TCR beta sequences. Notes on the study in general: Sequencing depth across donors, presence/absence analyses assumed, was roughly uniform.

The PCR was carried out with 60 Vbeta primers and 13 Jbeta primers. Sequenced by immunoSEQ multiplex PCR; TCRdb stores in-frame clones only, minus some. Among approximately 160,000 clones listed, more than 80% were seen once. Remarks on this clone: No antigen is known for it.

The source of this sequence is a woman aged 18-29 years in good health and CMV-seronegative. Sequences were obtained from PBMCs.

As DNA, the CDR3 is TGCGCCAGCAGCCAATTCCTCCGGGACACGACCTACGAGCAGTACTTC. This codes for CASSQFLRDTTYEQYF. The J gene is TRBJ2-7, the V gene TRBV4-1; maybe TRBD1 (6 bases). V shed 2 bases and J shed 2 bases, with 16 bases lying between them. This CDR3 has 16 residues. Germline V gene data show CDR1 as MGHRA and CDR2 as YSYEKL.